Listed below are T cell receptor beta chains from one sample, sequenced in a study of monozygotic twins with inflammatory bowel disease. Using the 5' RACE reads, TCRdb records one entry per CDR3 protein without DNA. There are over 100,000 distinct CDR3 sequences in the sample, with 9.5% to 15% held by the top ten. The sequenced sample consisted of blood. The receptors derive from a human donor with ulcerative colitis or Crohn's disease, or a healthy co-twin of an affected twin (not recorded which). The CDR3 runs from the conserved cysteine through the conserved F or W.

CDR3 protein,J gene,V gene
CASSLSQTGSNQPQHF,TRBJ1-5,TRBV27
CSAGGMNTEAFF,TRBJ1-1,TRBV20-1
CASSSGQGNSPLHF,TRBJ1-6,TRBV7-9
CSARDSAQGARSNQPQHF,TRBJ1-5,TRBV20-1
CSASTGTGETGELFF,TRBJ2-2,TRBV20-1
CASSPPTGIEQYF,TRBJ2-7,TRBV7-9
CASSLGITGGEETQYF,TRBJ2-5,TRBV5-1
CSAGTDSNQPQHF,TRBJ1-5,TRBV20-1
CASSLNSFQETQYF,TRBJ2-5,TRBV7-7
CASSSRLAPNTGELFF,TRBJ2-2,TRBV12-3/TRBV12-4
CASSDSTGGSPLHF,TRBJ1-6,TRBV6-4
CASSLSGTYTGELFF,TRBJ2-2,TRBV4-2
CASSREYNYGYTF,TRBJ1-2,TRBV9
CSARDLWGGNQPQHF,TRBJ1-5,TRBV20-1
CSVEEDRGYEQYF,TRBJ2-7,TRBV29-1
CASSPGRSSYEQYF,TRBJ2-7,TRBV7-9
CASSLGASGGGDTQYF,TRBJ2-3,TRBV12-3/TRBV12-4
CSASSGGSTDTQYF,TRBJ2-3,TRBV20-1
CASSLALAGEVTDTQYF,TRBJ2-3,TRBV12-3/TRBV12-4
CSASGQGAYEQYF,TRBJ2-7,TRBV20-1
CASSLALEHYYEQYF,TRBJ2-7,TRBV5-1
CSVGDRATTNEKLFF,TRBJ1-4,TRBV29-1
CASSSEIPSGTEAFF,TRBJ1-1,TRBV6-5
CSARGLAISGDTQYF,TRBJ2-3,TRBV20-1
CASSKGGDSWTYEQYF,TRBJ2-7,TRBV6-2/TRBV6-3
CASSLNGRGARETQYF,TRBJ2-5,TRBV7-9
CASSPEGLSNYGYTF,TRBJ1-2,TRBV4-1
CASSPVRAAIFF,TRBJ1-2,TRBV6-5
CASSLSGGNIEAFF,TRBJ1-1,TRBV5-1
CASSLAGAGLDTQYF,TRBJ2-3,TRBV7-2
CSARGDRGDGYTF,TRBJ1-2,TRBV20-1
CASSQDPGTNYGYTF,TRBJ1-2,TRBV4-3
CATSGGTPGTQFF,TRBJ2-1,TRBV15
CASSHSYSSGGQETQYF,TRBJ2-5,TRBV4-3
CSALLGGGYGYTF,TRBJ1-2,TRBV20-1
CASRGGYYEQYF,TRBJ2-7,TRBV28
CASSPARGSYTF,TRBJ1-2,TRBV11-3
CASSQGASGGAQDTQYF,TRBJ2-3,TRBV4-1
CASSSGFSGANVLTF,TRBJ2-6,TRBV28
CASGPNSASSYNEQFF,TRBJ2-1,TRBV5-5
CATSDSGLAGWQETQYF,TRBJ2-5,TRBV24-1
CASRTRQGSNEKLFF,TRBJ1-4,TRBV12-3/TRBV12-4
CATRTGYQETQYF,TRBJ2-5,TRBV2
CASSITSGRTDTQYF,TRBJ2-3,TRBV7-2
CASSRRYEQYF,TRBJ2-7,TRBV7-9
CASSQLPVGEEQFF,TRBJ2-1,TRBV4-2
CSAAGYRGWSGANVLTF,TRBJ2-6,TRBV20-1
CSASPRTGGLYEQYF,TRBJ2-7,TRBV20-1
CAISDPGQTYEQYF,TRBJ2-7,TRBV10-3
CASSNRAPGQAANEQFF,TRBJ2-1,TRBV5-1
CASSYGLQGFDGYTF,TRBJ1-2,TRBV6-5
CASRHPPNAEQFF,TRBJ2-1,TRBV6-5